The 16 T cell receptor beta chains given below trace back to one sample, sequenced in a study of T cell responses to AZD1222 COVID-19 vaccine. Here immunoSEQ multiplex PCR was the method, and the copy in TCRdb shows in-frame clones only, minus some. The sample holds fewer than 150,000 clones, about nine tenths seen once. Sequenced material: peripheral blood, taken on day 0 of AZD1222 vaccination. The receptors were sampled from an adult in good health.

The CDR3 nucleotides read TGTGCCAGCTCACCAGACAGTAGACGAAATTCACCCCTCCACTTT. This codes for CASSPDSRRNSPLHF. This rearrangement joins TRBV18 to TRBJ1-6, with D possibly being TRBD1 (5 bases). Germline V CDR1 and CDR2: KGHSH, LQKENI. CDR3 length equals 15 residues. V dropped 2 bases and J dropped 7 bases, with 12 bases sitting between them.

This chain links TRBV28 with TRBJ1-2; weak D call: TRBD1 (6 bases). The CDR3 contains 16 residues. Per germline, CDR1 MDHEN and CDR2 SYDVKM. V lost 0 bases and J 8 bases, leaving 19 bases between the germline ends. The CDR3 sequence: CASSLWHTQGSGGYTF. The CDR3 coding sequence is TGTGCCAGCAGTTTATGGCATACACAGGGATCTGGAGGCTACACCTTC.

This CDR3 is CASSLISGQGAHEQYF. The CDR3 DNA follows: TGCGCCAGCAGCCTGATATCGGGACAGGGTGCCCACGAGCAGTACTTC. The chain joins TRBV5-1 to TRBJ2-7; 9 nucleotides match TRBD1. The CDR3 runs to 16 residues. V lost 4 bases and J lost 5; bases outside the gene matches: 13. Looked up from germline, CDR1 is SGHRS and CDR2 is YFSETQ.

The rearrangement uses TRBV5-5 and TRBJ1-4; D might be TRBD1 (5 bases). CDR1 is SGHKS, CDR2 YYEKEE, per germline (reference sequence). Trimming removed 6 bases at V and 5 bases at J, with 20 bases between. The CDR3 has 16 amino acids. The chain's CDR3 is CASTEPPGFTNEKLFF. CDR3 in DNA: TGTGCCAGCACCGAACCCCCAGGGTTTACAAATGAAAAACTGTTTTTT.

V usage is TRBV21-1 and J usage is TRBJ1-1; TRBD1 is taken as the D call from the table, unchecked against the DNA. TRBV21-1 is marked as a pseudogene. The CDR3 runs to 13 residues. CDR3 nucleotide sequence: TGTGCCAGCAGCAAAGCCACAGGGCTTGCAGCTTTCTTT. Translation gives CASSKATGLAAFF.

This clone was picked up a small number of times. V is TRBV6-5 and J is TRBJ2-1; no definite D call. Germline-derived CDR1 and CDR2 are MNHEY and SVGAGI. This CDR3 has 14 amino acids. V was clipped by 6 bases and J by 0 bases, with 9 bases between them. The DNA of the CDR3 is TGTGCCAGCAGGTCCTTCGGCTCCTACAATGAGCAGTTCTTC. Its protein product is CASRSFGSYNEQFF.

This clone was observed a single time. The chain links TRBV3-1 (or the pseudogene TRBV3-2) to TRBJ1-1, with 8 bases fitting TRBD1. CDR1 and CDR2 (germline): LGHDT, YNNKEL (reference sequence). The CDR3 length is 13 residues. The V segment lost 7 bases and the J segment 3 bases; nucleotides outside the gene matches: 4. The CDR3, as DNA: TGTGCCAGCATGGGACAGGACTACACTGAAGCTTTCTTT. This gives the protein CASMGQDYTEAFF.

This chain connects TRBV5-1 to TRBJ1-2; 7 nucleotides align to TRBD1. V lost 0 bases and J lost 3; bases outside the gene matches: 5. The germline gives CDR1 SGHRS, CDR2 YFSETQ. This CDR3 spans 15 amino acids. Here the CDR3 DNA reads TGCGCCAGCAGCTTGGCCCGACAGGGAGACTATGGCTACACCTTC. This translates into CASSLARQGDYGYTF.

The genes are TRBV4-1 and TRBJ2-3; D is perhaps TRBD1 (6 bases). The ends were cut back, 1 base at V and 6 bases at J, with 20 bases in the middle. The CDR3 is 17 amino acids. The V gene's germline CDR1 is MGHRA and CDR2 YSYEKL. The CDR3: CASSQVFGYRVADTQYF. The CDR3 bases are TGCGCCAGCAGCCAAGTCTTCGGGTACAGGGTAGCGGATACGCAGTATTTT.

The CDR3 loop reads CASSLADEQYF. Written as DNA, the CDR3 is TGCGCCAGCAGCCTGGCCGACGAGCAGTACTTC. The rearrangement joins TRBV5-1 to TRBJ2-7, with unresolved D. The CDR3 extends over 11 amino acids. CDR1 is SGHRS and CDR2 is YFSETQ in the germline V gene. V dropped 4 bases and J dropped 5 bases, with 7 bases sitting between them. The full variable domain, in which reference TRBV5-1 and TRBJ2-7 provide the parts outside the CDR3, is KAGVTQTPRYLIKTRGQQVTLSCSPISGHRSVSWYQQTPGQGLQFLFEYFSETQRNKGNFPGRFSGRQFSNSRSEMNVSTLELGDSALYLCASSLADEQYFGPGTRLTVT.

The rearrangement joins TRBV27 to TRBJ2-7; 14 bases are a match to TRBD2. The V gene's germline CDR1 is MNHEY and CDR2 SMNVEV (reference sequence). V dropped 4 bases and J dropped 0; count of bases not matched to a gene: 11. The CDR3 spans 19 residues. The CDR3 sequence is CASSSVVRTSGGSSYEQYF. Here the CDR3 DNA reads TGTGCCAGCAGTTCCGTCGTGAGGACTAGCGGGGGGTCCTCCTACGAGCAGTACTTC.

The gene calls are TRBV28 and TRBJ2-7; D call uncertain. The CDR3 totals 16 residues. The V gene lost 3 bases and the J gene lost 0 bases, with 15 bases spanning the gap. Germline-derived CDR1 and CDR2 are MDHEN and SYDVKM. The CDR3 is CASSFLQTFSSYEQYF. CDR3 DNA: TGTGCCAGCAGTTTCCTACAGACCTTTTCCTCCTACGAGCAGTACTTC.

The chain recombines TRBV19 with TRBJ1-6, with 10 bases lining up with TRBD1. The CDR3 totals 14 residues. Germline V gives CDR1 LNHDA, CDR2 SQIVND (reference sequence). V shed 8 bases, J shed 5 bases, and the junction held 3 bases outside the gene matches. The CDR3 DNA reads TGTGCCAGTGAGGACAGGGGGAATAATTCACCCCTCCACTTT. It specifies CASEDRGNNSPLHF.

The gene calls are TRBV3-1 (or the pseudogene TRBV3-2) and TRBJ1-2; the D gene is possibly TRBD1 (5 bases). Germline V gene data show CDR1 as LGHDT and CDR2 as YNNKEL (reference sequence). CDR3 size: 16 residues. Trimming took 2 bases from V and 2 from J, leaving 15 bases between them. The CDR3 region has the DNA TGTGCCAGCAGCCAAACCCCGGGACCGTTGAACTATGGCTACACCTTC. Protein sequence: CASSQTPGPLNYGYTF.

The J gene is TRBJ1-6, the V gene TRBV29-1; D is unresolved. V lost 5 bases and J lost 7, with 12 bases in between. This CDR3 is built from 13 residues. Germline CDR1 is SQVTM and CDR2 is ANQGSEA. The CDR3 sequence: CSVLYSQNSPLHF. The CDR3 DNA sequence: TGCAGCGTTTTGTACAGCCAGAATTCACCCCTCCACTTT.

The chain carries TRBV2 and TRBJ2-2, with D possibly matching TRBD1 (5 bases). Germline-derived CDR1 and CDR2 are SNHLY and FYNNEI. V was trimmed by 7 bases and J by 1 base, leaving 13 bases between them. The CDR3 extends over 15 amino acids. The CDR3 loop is CASTRGVRNTGELFF. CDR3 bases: TGTGCCAGCACTAGGGGTGTGAGGAACACCGGGGAGCTGTTTTTT.